This is a list of T cell receptor beta chains from one sample in a study of T-cell memory formation after mild COVID-19. TCRdb reprocessed the 5' RACE reads via MiXCR and lists one record per CDR3 protein. Of approximately 500,000 distinct CDR3 sequences in the sample, around 27% are singletons; the top ten hold around an eighth. Sequencing used PBMCs or a T cell subset sorted from them (not recorded which). These TCRs come from an adult woman who had mild COVID-19 (a few samples of this study predate the infection). Cell type and time point are not known. Each CDR3 is given with its conserved first and last residue. Fields, in order: clone size, J gene, D gene, V gene, CDR3 DNA, CDR3 protein. The D gene is left open where the match is weak. The size of a clone is reported for some rows only, either as once, few or many, or as a class for expanded clones.

clone size: NA; J gene: TRBJ1-1; D gene: NA; V gene: TRBV9; CDR3 DNA: TGTGCCAGCAGCGTAGGGGGAAGGGTGGGGAACACTGAAGCTTTCTTT; CDR3 protein: CASSVGGRVGNTEAFF
clone size: NA; J gene: TRBJ1-1; D gene: TRBD1; V gene: TRBV18; CDR3 DNA: TGTGCCAGCTCACGCCAGGGGGCGGGCACTGAAGCTTTCTTT; CDR3 protein: CASSRQGAGTEAFF
clone size: few; J gene: TRBJ2-3; D gene: NA; V gene: TRBV7-2; CDR3 DNA: TGTGCCAGCCAGCCAGCCCGTAAAGGCACAGATACGCAGTATTTT; CDR3 protein: CASQPARKGTDTQYF
clone size: few; J gene: TRBJ2-5; D gene: NA; V gene: TRBV7-6; CDR3 DNA: TGTGCCAGCAGCTTAGGAGCCTCTTTAGTGGCTGGGCCTGGGTTCGGGCAAGAGACCCAGTACTTC; CDR3 protein: CASSLGASLVAGPGFGQETQYF
clone size: NA; J gene: TRBJ2-1; D gene: NA; V gene: TRBV30; CDR3 DNA: TGTGCCTGGAGTGCCCCGGGACTCCCCAATGAGCAGTTCTTC; CDR3 protein: CAWSAPGLPNEQFF
clone size: few; J gene: TRBJ2-7; D gene: NA; V gene: TRBV5-5; CDR3 DNA: TGTGCCAGCAGCTCGGAACCGGTCACAGCTAGCTCCTACGAGCAGTACTTC; CDR3 protein: CASSSEPVTASSYEQYF
clone size: NA; J gene: TRBJ2-1; D gene: TRBD2; V gene: TRBV7-9; CDR3 DNA: TGTGCCAGCAGCCCAGGGACTAGCGGGGGTCGGATCAATGAGCAGTTCTTC; CDR3 protein: CASSPGTSGGRINEQFF
clone size: NA; J gene: TRBJ2-5; D gene: TRBD2; V gene: TRBV7-3; CDR3 DNA: TGTGCCAGCAGCCCCATGGGAGGGCCGCAAGAGACCCAGTACTTC; CDR3 protein: CASSPMGGPQETQYF
clone size: NA; J gene: TRBJ2-5; D gene: NA; V gene: TRBV7-2; CDR3 DNA: TGTGCCAGCAGCTTAGGTACAGGAACGTACCAAGAGACCCAGTACTTC; CDR3 protein: CASSLGTGTYQETQYF
clone size: few; J gene: TRBJ2-7; D gene: NA; V gene: TRBV2; CDR3 DNA: TGTGCCAGCAACGGAGGCGAGCAGTACTTC; CDR3 protein: CASNGGEQYF
clone size: few; J gene: TRBJ2-3; D gene: NA; V gene: TRBV7-8; CDR3 DNA: TGTGCCAGCAGCGAGGGGTTTAGCACAGATACGCAGTATTTT; CDR3 protein: CASSEGFSTDTQYF